Following are 8 T cell receptor beta chains from one sample sequenced in a study of blood T cell repertoires in COVID-19. Data came from immunoSEQ multiplex PCR; TCRdb stores just in-frame clones and leaves some out. The table records about 170,000 clones, about 80% of them present only once. The sample taken for sequencing was peripheral blood. These receptors came from a man in his 70s with active or convalescent COVID-19.

This chain uses TRBV28 with TRBJ2-6, with 8 positions matching TRBD1. The CDR3 has 16 amino acids. V shed 6 bases and J 1 base; nucleotides not matched to a gene: 5. Germline V gene sequence: CDR1 MDHEN, CDR2 SYDVKM. The DNA of the CDR3 is TGTGCCAGCAGCATGGGACAGGTTTCTGGGGCCAACGTCCTGACTTTC. It codes for CASSMGQVSGANVLTF.

CDR3 in amino acids: CASSPRVNTGELFF. CDR3 DNA: TGCGCCAGCAGTCCCAGGGTGAACACCGGGGAGCTGTTTTTT. This chain uses TRBV10-1 with TRBJ2-2, with D possibly being TRBD1 (5 bases). The CDR3 is 14 amino acids. Deletions cut 5 bases from V and 1 base from J, with 8 bases between. Germline V CDR1 and CDR2: WNHNN, SYGVQD (reference sequence).

This chain connects TRBV28 to TRBJ2-5; D possibly corresponds to TRBD2 (6 bases). CDR3 size: 15 residues. In germline, CDR1 is MDHEN, CDR2 SYDVKM. V shed 4 bases and J shed 2 bases, with 14 bases lying between them. CDR3 bases: TGTGCCAGCAGTTCCCCGCGGGGCAGACAAGAGACCCAGTACTTC. Protein sequence: CASSSPRGRQETQYF.

The chain combines TRBV5-1 with TRBJ2-5; TRBD2 aligns across 8 bases. The trim removed 0 bases at V and 5 bases at J, leaving 9 bases unmatched. Germline V lookup: CDR1 SGHRS, CDR2 YFSETQ. This CDR3 region has 16 residues. The CDR3 loop reads CASSLASVAGRETQYF. In DNA, the CDR3 is TGCGCCAGCAGCTTGGCCAGCGTAGCGGGAAGGGAGACCCAGTACTTC. Looking up the rest from reference TRBV5-1 and TRBJ2-5 gives the full variable domain: KAGVTQTPRYLIKTRGQQVTLSCSPISGHRSVSWYQQTPGQGLQFLFEYFSETQRNKGNFPGRFSGRQFSNSRSEMNVSTLELGDSALYLCASSLASVAGRETQYFGPGTRLLVL.

The chain recombines TRBV15 with TRBJ1-2, with TRBD1 as a possible D gene (6 bases). Trimming cost V 2 bases and J 4 bases, with 11 bases left between them. Germline CDR1 reads LNHNV; CDR2 reads YYDKDF (reference sequence). The CDR3 loop spans 14 amino acids. Here the CDR3 DNA reads TGTGCCACCAGCAGACCGACAGGAGGCTATGGCTACACCTTC. Its protein product is CATSRPTGGYGYTF.

This chain joins TRBV30 and TRBJ1-4, with 9 nucleotides matching TRBD1. CDR1 and CDR2 from the germline V gene are GTSNPN and SVGIG (reference sequence). V was clipped by 8 bases and J by 8 bases; unmatched bases: 15. The CDR3 contains 15 residues. DNA of the CDR3: TGTGCCGGACAATCTAACAGGGGGCGTAGGGAAAAACTGTTTTTT. Translated: CAGQSNRGRREKLFF. The complete variable domain, with remaining parts taken from reference TRBV30 and TRBJ1-4, reads SQTIHQWPATLVQPVGSPLSLECTVEGTSNPNLYWYRQAAGRGLQLLFYSVGIGQISSEVPQNLSASRPQDRQFILSSKKLLLSDSGFYLCAGQSNRGRREKLFFGSGTQLSVL.

The chain is built from TRBV7-2 and TRBJ2-7; 7 positions agree with TRBD1. J gave up 8 bases and V 0 bases, and 7 bases lay outside the gene matches. The CDR3 is 14 amino acids. The germline V gene encodes CDR1 SGHTA and CDR2 FQGNSA. CDR3 in DNA: TGTGCCAGCAGCTTAGCCTCTGGGACAGACCAGCAGTACTTC. It specifies CASSLASGTDQQYF.

V gene TRBV27 combines with J gene TRBJ2-1, with D possibly TRBD1 on 6 matching bases. Trimming removed 7 bases from V and 0 bases from J, with 10 bases in between. CDR1 and CDR2 (germline): MNHEY, SMNVEV (reference sequence). The CDR3 sequence is 14 residues long. CDR3 sequence reads: CASTLQGSYNEQFF. The DNA of the CDR3 is TGTGCCAGCACCCTACAGGGCTCCTACAATGAGCAGTTCTTC.